This TCR beta chain comes out of a study of blood T cell repertoires in COVID-19. Trimming left V 5 bases short and J 0 bases short, with 11 bases between. The CDR3 runs to 15 residues. The germline gives CDR1 LGHNA, CDR2 YNFKEQ. This table comes from immunoSEQ multiplex PCR, and its TCRdb copy is limited to in-frame clones, with some not included. The table includes some 110,000 clones, over 70% detected once. This sequence joins TRBV4-2 and TRBJ1-3, with D uncertain. The specimen sequenced was peripheral blood. The TCR originated in a human donor with acute or convalescent COVID-19. The donor label of this sample is uncertain. The CDR3 spells CASSSNPSSGNTIYF. Written as DNA, the CDR3 is TGTGCCAGCAGCTCGAATCCGAGCTCTGGAAACACCATATATTTT.